The sequence of this TCR beta chain was determined in a study of blood T cell repertoires in COVID-19. Study-level background: COVID-19 samples, acute and convalescent, were from the United States, Italy and Spain. In each case, the material was cDNA or gDNA derived from T cells, B-cell-depleted T cells, or PBMCs.

Trimming cost V 5 bases and J 2 bases, with 16 bases left between them. The germline V gene encodes CDR1 SGHTA and CDR2 FQGNSA. This CDR3 contains 15 residues. Original handling: Counts of nucleated cells, estimated from reference gene primer amplification, were obtained. Using immunoSEQ multiplex PCR, the repertoire was profiled, and TCRdb retains in-frame clones only, with some absent. That table is the source of V, J and clone size, and D and trimming were worked out from the DNA. Of about 190,000 clones in the sample, around four fifths were seen once. This clone was observed a single time. This TCR derives from a human donor in a cohort sampled during active COVID-19. The sequenced sample consisted of peripheral blood. The rearrangement joins TRBV7-2 to TRBJ2-7; tentatively, D is TRBD2 (6 bases). The CDR3 DNA is TGTGCCAGCAGCCCGGATGGGGGGAGGACCTACGAGCAGTACTTC. Amino acid sequence: CASSPDGGRTYEQYF. Supplemented by reference TRBV7-2 and TRBJ2-7, the full variable domain reads GAGVSQSPSNKVTEKGKDVELRCDPISGHTALYWYRQSLGQGLEFLIYFQGNSAPDKSGLPSDRFSAERTGGSVSTLTIQRTQQEDSAVYLCASSPDGGRTYEQYFGPGTRLTVT.